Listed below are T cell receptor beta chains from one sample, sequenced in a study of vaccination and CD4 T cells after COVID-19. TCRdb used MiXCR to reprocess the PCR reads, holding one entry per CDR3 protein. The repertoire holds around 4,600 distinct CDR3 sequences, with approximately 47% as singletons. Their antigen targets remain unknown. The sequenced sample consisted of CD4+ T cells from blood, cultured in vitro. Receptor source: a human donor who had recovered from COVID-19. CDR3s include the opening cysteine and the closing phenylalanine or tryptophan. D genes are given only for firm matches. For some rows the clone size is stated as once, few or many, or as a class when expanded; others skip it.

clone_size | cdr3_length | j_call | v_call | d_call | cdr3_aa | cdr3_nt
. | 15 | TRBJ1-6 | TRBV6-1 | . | CASSSGRRGGSPLHF | TGTGCCAGCAGCTCGGGACGCCGAGGGGGTTCACCCCTCCACTTT
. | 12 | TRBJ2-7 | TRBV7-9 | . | CASSLSDSAMYF | TGTGCCAGCAGCCTCTCGGACTCCGCCATGTACTTC
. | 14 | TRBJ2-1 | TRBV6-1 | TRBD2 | CASSALAGVNEQFF | TGTGCCAGCAGCGCACTAGCGGGGGTCAATGAGCAGTTCTTC
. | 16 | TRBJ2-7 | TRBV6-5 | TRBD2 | CASSSFSGLGNREQYF | TGTGCCAGCAGTTCCTTTTCGGGACTAGGGAACCGCGAGCAGTACTTC
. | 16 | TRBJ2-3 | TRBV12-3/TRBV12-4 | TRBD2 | CASRNIAGSSTDTQYF | TGTGCCAGCAGAAATATAGCGGGCTCTAGCACAGATACGCAGTATTTT
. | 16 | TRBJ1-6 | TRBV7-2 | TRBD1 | CASSLAEGARNSPLHF | TGTGCCAGCAGCTTGGCCGAGGGGGCTAGGAATTCACCCCTCCACTTT
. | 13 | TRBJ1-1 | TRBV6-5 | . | CASSYDGNTEAFF | TGTGCCAGCAGTTACGATGGGAACACTGAAGCTTTCTTT
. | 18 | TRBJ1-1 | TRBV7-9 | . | CASSPSTGFMFGNTEAFF | TGTGCCAGCAGCCCGTCGACAGGTTTTATGTTCGGAAACACTGAAGCTTTCTTT
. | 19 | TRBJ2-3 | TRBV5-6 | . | CASSLLNLLGAGSTDTQYF | TGTGCCAGCAGCTTGTTGAACCTTTTGGGGGCAGGAAGCACAGATACGCAGTATTTT
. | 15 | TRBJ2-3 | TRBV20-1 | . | CSAPRGGSYTDTQYF | TGCAGTGCTCCCCGGGGCGGAAGCTACACAGATACGCAGTATTTT
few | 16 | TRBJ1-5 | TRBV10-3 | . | CAISEVRGGPNQPQHF | TGTGCCATCAGTGAAGTACGGGGAGGGCCCAATCAGCCCCAGCATTTT
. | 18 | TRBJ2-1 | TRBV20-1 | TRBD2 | CSANGPGTSGRARSEQFF | TGCAGTGCCAACGGACCCGGGACTAGCGGGAGGGCCAGGTCTGAGCAGTTCTTC
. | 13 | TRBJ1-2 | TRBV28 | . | CASSLGHIRGYTF | TGTGCCAGCAGTTTAGGACATATTCGCGGCTACACCTTC
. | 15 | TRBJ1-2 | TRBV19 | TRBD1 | CASSIRGTASYGYTF | TGTGCCAGTAGTATCCGCGGGACAGCAAGCTACGGCTACACCTTC
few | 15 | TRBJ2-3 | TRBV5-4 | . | CASSLEMGDTDTQYF | TGTGCCAGCAGCTTGGAAATGGGGGATACAGATACGCAGTATTTT
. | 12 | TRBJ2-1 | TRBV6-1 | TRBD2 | CASSGLGRERFF | TGTGCCAGCAGTGGCTTAGGGAGGGAGCGGTTCTTC
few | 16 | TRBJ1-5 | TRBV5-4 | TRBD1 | CASSFGTGEEAQPQHF | TGTGCCAGCAGCTTCGGGACAGGGGAGGAGGCACAGCCCCAGCATTTT
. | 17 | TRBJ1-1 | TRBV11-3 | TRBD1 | CASSPGQGTAMNTEAFF | TGTGCCAGCAGCCCTGGACAGGGTACCGCTATGAACACTGAAGCTTTCTTT
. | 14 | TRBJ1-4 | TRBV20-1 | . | CSAPRDGFNEKLFF | TGCAGTGCTCCTCGGGACGGCTTTAATGAAAAACTGTTTTTT
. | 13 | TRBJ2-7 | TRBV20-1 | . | CSAPGTSTYEQYF | TGCAGTGCCCCCGGGACGAGCACCTACGAGCAGTACTTC
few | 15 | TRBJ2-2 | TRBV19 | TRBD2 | CASSMGTSGMGELFF | TGTGCCAGTAGTATGGGGACTAGCGGGATGGGGGAGCTGTTTTTT
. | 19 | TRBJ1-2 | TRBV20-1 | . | CSASMTLLKPGHGSYGYTF | TGCAGTGCTAGTATGACCCTCCTAAAACCGGGACACGGAAGCTATGGCTACACCTTC
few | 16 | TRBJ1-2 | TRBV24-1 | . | CATSDATAKSFYGYTF | TGTGCCACCAGTGATGCGACAGCCAAATCTTTCTATGGCTACACCTTC
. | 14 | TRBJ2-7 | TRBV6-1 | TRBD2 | CASRSSGWSYEQYF | TGTGCCAGCAGATCTAGCGGGTGGTCCTACGAGCAGTACTTC
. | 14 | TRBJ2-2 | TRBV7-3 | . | CASSLGTGTGELFF | TGTGCCAGCAGCTTAGGGACGGGTACCGGGGAGCTGTTTTTT
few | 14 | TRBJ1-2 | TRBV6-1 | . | CASGLDRSPYGYTF | TGTGCCAGCGGCCTCGACAGGTCCCCCTATGGCTACACCTTC
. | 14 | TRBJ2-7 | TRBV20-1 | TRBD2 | CSARKPGLGNEQYF | TGCAGTGCTAGAAAACCGGGACTAGGTAACGAGCAGTACTTC
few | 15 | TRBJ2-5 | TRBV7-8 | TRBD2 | CASSTSGRGLGTQYF | TGTGCCAGCAGTACTAGCGGGAGGGGGTTGGGGACCCAGTACTTC
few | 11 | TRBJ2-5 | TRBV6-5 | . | CASSYSMAQYF | TGTGCCAGCAGTTACTCGATGGCCCAGTACTTC
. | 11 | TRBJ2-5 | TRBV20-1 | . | CSARPQETQYF | TGCAGTGCTCGGCCGCAAGAGACCCAGTACTTC
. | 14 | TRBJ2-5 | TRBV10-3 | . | CAISESKGQETQYF | TGTGCCATCAGTGAGTCTAAAGGGCAAGAGACCCAGTACTTC
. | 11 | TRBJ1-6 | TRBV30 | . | CAWSVNSPLHF | TGTGCCTGGAGTGTAAATTCACCCCTCCACTTT
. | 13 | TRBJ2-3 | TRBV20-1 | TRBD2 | CSASSGSPDTQYF | TGCAGTGCTAGTAGCGGGAGTCCAGATACGCAGTATTTT